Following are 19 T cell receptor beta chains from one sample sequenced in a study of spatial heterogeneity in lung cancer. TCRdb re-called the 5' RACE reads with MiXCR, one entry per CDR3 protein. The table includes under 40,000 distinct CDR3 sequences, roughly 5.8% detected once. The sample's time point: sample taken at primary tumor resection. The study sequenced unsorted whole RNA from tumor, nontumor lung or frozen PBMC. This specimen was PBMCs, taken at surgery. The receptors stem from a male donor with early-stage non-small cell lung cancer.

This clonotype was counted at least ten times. CDR3 sequence: CASSLVTQRLYNEQFF. CDR3 nucleotide sequence: TGTGCCAGCAGCTTAGTTACCCAGCGGCTCTACAATGAGCAGTTCTTC. The chain combines TRBV7-2 with TRBJ2-1; D is possibly TRBD2 (5 bases). Germline CDR1 SGHTA, CDR2 FQGNSA. Trimming removed 1 base from V and 3 bases from J, with 13 bases in between. The CDR3 spans 16 residues.

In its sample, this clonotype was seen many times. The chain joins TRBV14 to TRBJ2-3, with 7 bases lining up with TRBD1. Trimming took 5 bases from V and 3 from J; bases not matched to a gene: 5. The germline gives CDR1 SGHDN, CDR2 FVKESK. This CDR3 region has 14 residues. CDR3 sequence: CASSNTGETDTQYF. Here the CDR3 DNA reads TGTGCCAGCAGCAATACAGGGGAAACAGATACGCAGTATTTT.

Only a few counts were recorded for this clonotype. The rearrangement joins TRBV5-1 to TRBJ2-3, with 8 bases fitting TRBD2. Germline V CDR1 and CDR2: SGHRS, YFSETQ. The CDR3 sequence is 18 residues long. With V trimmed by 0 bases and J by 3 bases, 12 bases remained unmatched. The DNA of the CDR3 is TGCGCCAGCAGCTTGGGGGGTTCGGCGGGGGGTCTGACAGATACGCAGTATTTT. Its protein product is CASSLGGSAGGLTDTQYF.

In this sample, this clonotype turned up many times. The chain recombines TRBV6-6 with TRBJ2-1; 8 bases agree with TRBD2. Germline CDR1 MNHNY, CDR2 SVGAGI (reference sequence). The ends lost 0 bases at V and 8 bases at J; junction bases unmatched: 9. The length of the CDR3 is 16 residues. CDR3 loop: CASSYSPGGLGDEQFF. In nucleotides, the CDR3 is TGTGCCAGCAGTTACTCCCCGGGGGGGCTTGGGGATGAGCAGTTCTTC.

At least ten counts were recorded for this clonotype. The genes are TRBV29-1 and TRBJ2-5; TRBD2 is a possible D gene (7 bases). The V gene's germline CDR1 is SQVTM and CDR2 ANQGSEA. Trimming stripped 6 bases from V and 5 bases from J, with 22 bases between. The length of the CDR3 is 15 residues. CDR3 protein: CSVPGDGLVRETQYF. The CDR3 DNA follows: TGCAGCGTGCCAGGGGATGGACTAGTCCGGGAGACCCAGTACTTC.

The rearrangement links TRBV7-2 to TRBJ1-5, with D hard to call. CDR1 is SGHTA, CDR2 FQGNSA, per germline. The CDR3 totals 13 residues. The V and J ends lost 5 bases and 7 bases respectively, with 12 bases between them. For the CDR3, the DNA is TGTGCCAGCAGCGGGAGAGTGGTACAGCCCCAGCATTTT. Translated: CASSGRVVQPQHF.

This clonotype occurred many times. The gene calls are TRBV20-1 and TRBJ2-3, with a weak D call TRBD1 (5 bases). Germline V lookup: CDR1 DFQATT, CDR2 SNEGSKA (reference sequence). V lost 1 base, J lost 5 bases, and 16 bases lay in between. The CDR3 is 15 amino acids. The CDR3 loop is CSARGTGRTGDTQYF. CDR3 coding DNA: TGCAGTGCTAGAGGTACAGGACGGACGGGAGATACGCAGTATTTT.

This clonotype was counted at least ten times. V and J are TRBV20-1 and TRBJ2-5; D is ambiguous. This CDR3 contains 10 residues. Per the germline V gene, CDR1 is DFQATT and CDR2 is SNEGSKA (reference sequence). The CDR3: CSILQETQYF. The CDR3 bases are TGCAGCATACTCCAAGAGACCCAGTACTTC.

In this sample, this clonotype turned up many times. CDR3 protein: CSVEPANEQFF. CDR3 sequence (DNA): TGCAGCGTTGAACCGGCCAATGAGCAGTTCTTC. The chain has TRBV29-1 and TRBJ2-1; D not certain. V lost 2 bases, J lost 6 bases, and 5 bases lay in between. This CDR3 is 11 amino acids long. Germline V CDR1 and CDR2: SQVTM, ANQGSEA.

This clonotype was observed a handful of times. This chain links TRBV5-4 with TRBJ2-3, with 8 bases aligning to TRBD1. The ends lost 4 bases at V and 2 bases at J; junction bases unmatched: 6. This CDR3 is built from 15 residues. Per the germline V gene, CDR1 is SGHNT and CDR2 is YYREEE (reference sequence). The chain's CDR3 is CASSMGQDFTDTQYF. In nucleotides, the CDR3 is TGTGCCAGCAGCATGGGACAGGACTTCACAGATACGCAGTATTTT.

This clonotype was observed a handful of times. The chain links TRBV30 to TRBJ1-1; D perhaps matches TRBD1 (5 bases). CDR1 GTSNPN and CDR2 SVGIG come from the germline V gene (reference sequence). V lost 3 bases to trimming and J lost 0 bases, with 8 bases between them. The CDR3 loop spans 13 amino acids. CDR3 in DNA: TGTGCCTGGAGGGGACGGCTGAACACTGAAGCTTTCTTT. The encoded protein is CAWRGRLNTEAFF.

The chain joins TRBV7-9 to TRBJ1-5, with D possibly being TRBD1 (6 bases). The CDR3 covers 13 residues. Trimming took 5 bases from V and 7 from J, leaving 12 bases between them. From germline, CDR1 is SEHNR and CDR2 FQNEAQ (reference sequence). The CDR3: CASSRAGDQPQHF. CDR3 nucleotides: TGTGCCAGCAGCCGAGCAGGGGACCAGCCCCAGCATTTT. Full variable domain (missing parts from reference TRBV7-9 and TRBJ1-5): DTGVSQNPRHKITKRGQNVTFRCDPISEHNRLYWYRQTLGQGPEFLTYFQNEAQLEKSRLLSDRFSAERPKGSFSTLEIQRTEQGDSAMYLCASSRAGDQPQHFGDGTRLSIL.

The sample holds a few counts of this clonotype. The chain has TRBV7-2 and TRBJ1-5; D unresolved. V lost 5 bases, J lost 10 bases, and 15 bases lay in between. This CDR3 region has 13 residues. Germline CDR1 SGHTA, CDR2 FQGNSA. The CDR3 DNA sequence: TGTGCCAGCAGCCCGTTTGAGGCAGGCCCCCAGCATTTT. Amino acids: CASSPFEAGPQHF.

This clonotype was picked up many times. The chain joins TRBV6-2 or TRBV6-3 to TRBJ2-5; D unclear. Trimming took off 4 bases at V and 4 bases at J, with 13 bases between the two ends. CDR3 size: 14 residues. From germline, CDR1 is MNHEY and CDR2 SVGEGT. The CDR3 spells CASSWFGSRETQYF. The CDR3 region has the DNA TGTGCCAGCAGTTGGTTTGGATCCCGAGAGACCCAGTACTTC.

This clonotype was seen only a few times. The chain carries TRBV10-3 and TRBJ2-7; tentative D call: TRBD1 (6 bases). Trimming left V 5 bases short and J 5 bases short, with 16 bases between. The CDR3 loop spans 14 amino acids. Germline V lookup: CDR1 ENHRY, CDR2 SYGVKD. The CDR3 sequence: CAISNTGTANEQYF. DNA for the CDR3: TGTGCCATCAGTAACACAGGGACGGCGAACGAGCAGTACTTC.

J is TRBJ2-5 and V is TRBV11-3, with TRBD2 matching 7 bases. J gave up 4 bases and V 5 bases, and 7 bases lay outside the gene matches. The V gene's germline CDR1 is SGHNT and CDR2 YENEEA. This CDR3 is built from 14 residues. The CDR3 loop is CASSPTGTTETQYF. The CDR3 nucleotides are TGTGCCAGCAGCCCAACCGGGACTACAGAGACCCAGTACTTC.

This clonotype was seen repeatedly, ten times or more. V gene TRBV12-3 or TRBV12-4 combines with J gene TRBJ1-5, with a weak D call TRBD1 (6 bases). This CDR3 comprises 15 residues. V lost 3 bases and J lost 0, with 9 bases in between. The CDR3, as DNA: TGTGCCAGCAGTTTTAACAGGGATAGCAATCAGCCCCAGCATTTT. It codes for CASSFNRDSNQPQHF.

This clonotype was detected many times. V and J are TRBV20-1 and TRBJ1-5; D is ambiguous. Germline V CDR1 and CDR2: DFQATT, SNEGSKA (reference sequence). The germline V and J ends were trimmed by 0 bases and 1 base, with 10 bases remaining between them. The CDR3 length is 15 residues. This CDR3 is CSARESTGSNQPQHF. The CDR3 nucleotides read TGCAGTGCTAGAGAGTCGACCGGGAGCAATCAGCCCCAGCATTTT.

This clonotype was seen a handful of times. CDR3 sequence (DNA): TGTGCCAGCAGCCAACAGGGGAATAGCAATCAGCCCCAGCATTTT. It translates to CASSQQGNSNQPQHF. The chain uses TRBV3-1 and TRBJ1-5; D may be TRBD1 (6 bases). Trimming pared 2 bases from V and 0 bases from J, leaving 8 bases between. Germline CDR1 LGHDT, CDR2 YNNKEL (reference sequence). This CDR3 has 15 amino acids. Together with reference TRBV3-1 and TRBJ1-5, the CDR3 gives the full variable domain: DTAVSQTPKYLVTQMGNDKSIKCEQNLGHDTMYWYKQDSKKFLKIMFSYNNKELIINETVPNRFSPKSPDKAHLNLHINSLELGDSAVYFCASSQQGNSNQPQHFGDGTRLSIL.